The clone carrying this T cell receptor beta chain was counted once. The target antigen is unknown. V shed 5 bases and J shed 6 bases, with 14 bases lying between them. The CDR3 covers 13 residues. Germline CDR1 and CDR2: MNHEY and SMNVEV (reference sequence). Profiled with immunoSEQ multiplex PCR; TCRdb holds only in-frame clones, not every one. The data show about 390,000 clones, 88% seen once. These data belong to a study of Ad26.COV2.S vaccination and SARS-CoV-2 variants. Study-wide background: Vaccine-arm donor from the placebo-controlled COV1001 Ad26.COV2.S trial. The vaccine Ad26.COV2.S was put into the muscle once, or twice with 56 days between.

General study results and limits: Recipients of either vaccine or placebo displayed similar breadth of non-spike TCRs.

The treatment: approximately 18 received Ad26.COV2.S at low or high dose, single or two shots; 5 received placebo; per-sample allocation not given. Vaccine and placebo recipients were sampled on day 63 after the first injection. This receptor was taken from a person aged 18 to 65 who received the Ad26.COV2.S COVID-19 vaccine or a placebo. This chain joins TRBV27 and TRBJ2-7, with D unresolved. Source: peripheral blood, taken in a trial of Ad26.COV2.S vaccine versus placebo. CDR3 sequence (DNA): TGTGCCAGCAGTCCCGGCAAGGGTGGCGAGCAGTACTTC. Residues: CASSPGKGGEQYF.